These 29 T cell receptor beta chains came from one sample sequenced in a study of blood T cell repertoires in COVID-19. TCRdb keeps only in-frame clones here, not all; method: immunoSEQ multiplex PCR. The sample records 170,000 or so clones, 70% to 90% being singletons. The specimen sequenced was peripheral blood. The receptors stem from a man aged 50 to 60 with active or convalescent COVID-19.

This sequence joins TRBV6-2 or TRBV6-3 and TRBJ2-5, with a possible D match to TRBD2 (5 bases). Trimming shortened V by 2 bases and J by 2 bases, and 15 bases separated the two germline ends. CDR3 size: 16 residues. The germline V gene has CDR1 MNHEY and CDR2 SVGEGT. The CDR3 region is CASSYLPPAVQETQYF. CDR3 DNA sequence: TGTGCCAGCAGTTACCTCCCCCCAGCGGTGCAAGAGACCCAGTACTTC.

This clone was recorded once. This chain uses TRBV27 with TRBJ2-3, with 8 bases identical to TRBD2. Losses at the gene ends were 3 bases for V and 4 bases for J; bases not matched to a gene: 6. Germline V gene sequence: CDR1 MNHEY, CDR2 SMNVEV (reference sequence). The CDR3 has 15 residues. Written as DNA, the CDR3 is TGTGCCAGCAGTTTGTCGGGGGGGGCGCCAGATACGCAGTATTTT. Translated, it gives CASSLSGGAPDTQYF.

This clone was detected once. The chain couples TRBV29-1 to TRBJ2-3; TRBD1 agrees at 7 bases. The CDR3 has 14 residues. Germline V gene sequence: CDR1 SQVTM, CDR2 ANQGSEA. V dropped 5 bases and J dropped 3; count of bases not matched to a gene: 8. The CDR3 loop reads CSVLDRPGTDTQYF. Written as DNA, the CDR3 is TGCAGCGTTCTGGACAGGCCGGGTACAGATACGCAGTATTTT.

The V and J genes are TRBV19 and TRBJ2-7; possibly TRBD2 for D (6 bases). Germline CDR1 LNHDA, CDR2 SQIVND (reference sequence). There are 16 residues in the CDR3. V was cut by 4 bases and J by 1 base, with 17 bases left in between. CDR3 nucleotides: TGTGCCAGTAGTACAGCCGGGACTTCGAATTCCTACGAGCAGTACTTC. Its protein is CASSTAGTSNSYEQYF. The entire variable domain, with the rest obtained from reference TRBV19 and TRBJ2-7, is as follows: DGGITQSPKYLFRKEGQNVTLSCEQNLNHDAMYWYRQDPGQGLRLIYYSQIVNDFQKGDIAEGYSVSREKKESFPLTVTSAQKNPTAFYLCASSTAGTSNSYEQYFGPGTRLTVT.

The DNA of the CDR3 is TGTGCCAGCAGCCTAACAGTGAACCAAGAGACCCAGTACTTC. It translates to CASSLTVNQETQYF. V is TRBV11-2 and J is TRBJ2-5; D call uncertain. The CDR3 is 14 residues long. In germline, CDR1 is SGHAT, CDR2 FQNNGV. The V gene lost 5 bases and the J gene lost 0 bases, with 10 bases spanning the gap.

CDR3 in DNA: TGTGCCACCAGCTCTCCTCTAGCGGATACGCAGTATTTT. The encoded protein is CATSSPLADTQYF. The rearrangement links TRBV15 to TRBJ2-3, with D possibly matching TRBD2 (6 bases). The CDR3 length is 13 residues. Germline V gene lookup returns CDR1 LNHNV and CDR2 YYDKDF (reference sequence). V was shortened by 5 bases and J by 6 bases, with 12 bases between the two germline ends.

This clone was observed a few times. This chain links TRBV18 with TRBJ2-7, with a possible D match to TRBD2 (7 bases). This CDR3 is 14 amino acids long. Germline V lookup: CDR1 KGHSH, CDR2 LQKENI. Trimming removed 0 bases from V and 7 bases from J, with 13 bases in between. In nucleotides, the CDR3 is TGTGCCAGCTCACCACCCAGGACAGCGGGGGAGCAGTACTTC. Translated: CASSPPRTAGEQYF.

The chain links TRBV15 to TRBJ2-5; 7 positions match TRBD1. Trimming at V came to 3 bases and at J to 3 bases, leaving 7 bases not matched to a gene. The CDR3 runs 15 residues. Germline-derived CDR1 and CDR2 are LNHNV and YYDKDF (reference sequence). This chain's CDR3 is CATSRDRDREETQYF. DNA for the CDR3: TGTGCCACCAGCAGGGACCGGGACAGAGAAGAGACCCAGTACTTC. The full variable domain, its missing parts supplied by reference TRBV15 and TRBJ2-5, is DAMVIQNPRYQVTQFGKPVTLSCSQTLNHNVMYWYQQKSSQAPKLLFHYYDKDFNNEADTPDNFQSRRPNTSFCFLDIRSPGLGDTAMYLCATSRDRDREETQYFGPGTRLLVL.

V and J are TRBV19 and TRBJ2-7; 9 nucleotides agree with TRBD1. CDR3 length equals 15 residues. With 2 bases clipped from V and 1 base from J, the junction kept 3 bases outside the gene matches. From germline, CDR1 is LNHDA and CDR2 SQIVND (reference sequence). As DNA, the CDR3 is TGTGCCAGTAGTATAACCGGGACAGGGTCCTACGAGCAGTACTTC. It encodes CASSITGTGSYEQYF. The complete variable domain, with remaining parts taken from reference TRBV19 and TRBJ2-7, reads DGGITQSPKYLFRKEGQNVTLSCEQNLNHDAMYWYRQDPGQGLRLIYYSQIVNDFQKGDIAEGYSVSREKKESFPLTVTSAQKNPTAFYLCASSITGTGSYEQYFGPGTRLTVT.

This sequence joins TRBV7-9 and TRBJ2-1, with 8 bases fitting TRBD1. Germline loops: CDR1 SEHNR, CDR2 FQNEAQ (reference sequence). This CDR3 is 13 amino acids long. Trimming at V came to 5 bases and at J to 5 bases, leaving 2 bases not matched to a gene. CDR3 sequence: CASSKTGDNEQFF. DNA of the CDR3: TGTGCCAGCAGCAAGACAGGGGACAATGAGCAGTTCTTC.

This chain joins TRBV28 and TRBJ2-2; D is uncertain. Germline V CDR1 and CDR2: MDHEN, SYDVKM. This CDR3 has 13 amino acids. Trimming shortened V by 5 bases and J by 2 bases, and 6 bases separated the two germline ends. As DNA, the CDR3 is TGTGCCAGCAGTCTCTATAACACCGGGGAGCTGTTTTTT. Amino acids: CASSLYNTGELFF. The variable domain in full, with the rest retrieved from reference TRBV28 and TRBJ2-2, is DVKVTQSSRYLVKRTGEKVFLECVQDMDHENMFWYRQDPGLGLRLIYFSYDVKMKEKGDIPEGYSVSREKKERFSLILESASTNQTSMYLCASSLYNTGELFFGEGSRLTVL.

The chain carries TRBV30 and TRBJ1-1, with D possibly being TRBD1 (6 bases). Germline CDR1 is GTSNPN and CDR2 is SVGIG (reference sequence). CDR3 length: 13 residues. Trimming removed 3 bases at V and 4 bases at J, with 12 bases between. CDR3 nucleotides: TGTGCCTGGAGGGTTCAGGGGAGCACTGAAGCTTTCTTT. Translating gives CAWRVQGSTEAFF. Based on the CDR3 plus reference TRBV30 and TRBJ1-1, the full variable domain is SQTIHQWPATLVQPVGSPLSLECTVEGTSNPNLYWYRQAAGRGLQLLFYSVGIGQISSEVPQNLSASRPQDRQFILSSKKLLLSDSGFYLCAWRVQGSTEAFFGQGTRLTVV.

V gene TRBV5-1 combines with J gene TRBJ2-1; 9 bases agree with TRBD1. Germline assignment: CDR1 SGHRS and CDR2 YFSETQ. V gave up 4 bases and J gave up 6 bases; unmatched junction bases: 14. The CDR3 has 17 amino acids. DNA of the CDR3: TGCGCCAGCAGCACCACAGGGGGCTTTATGACAGGCAATGAGCAGTTCTTC. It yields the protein CASSTTGGFMTGNEQFF.

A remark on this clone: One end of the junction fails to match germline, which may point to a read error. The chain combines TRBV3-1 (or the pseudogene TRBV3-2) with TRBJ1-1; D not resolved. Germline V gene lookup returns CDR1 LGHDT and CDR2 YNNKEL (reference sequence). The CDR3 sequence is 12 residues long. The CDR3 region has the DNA TGTGCCAGCAGCCAAGATACCCCGAAGAGAATCTTT. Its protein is CASSQDTPKRIF.

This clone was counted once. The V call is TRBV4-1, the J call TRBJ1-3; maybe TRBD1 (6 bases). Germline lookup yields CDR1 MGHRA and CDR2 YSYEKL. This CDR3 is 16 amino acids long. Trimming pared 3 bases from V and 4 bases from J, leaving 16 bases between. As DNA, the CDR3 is TGCGCCAGCAGCCAGGTGGGGGGGCCCCTCGGAAACACCATATATTTT. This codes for CASSQVGGPLGNTIYF.

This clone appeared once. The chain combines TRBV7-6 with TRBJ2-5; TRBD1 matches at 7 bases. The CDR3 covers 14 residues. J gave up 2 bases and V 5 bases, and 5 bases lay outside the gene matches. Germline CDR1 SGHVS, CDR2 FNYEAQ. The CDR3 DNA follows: TGTGCCAGCAGCATAGGGACAGTTCAAGAGACCCAGTACTTC. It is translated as CASSIGTVQETQYF. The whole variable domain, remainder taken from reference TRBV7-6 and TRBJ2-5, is GAGVSQSPRYKVTKRGQDVALRCDPISGHVSLYWYRQALGQGPEFLTYFNYEAQQDKSGLPNDRFSAERPEGSISTLTIQRTEQRDSAMYRCASSIGTVQETQYFGPGTRLLVL.

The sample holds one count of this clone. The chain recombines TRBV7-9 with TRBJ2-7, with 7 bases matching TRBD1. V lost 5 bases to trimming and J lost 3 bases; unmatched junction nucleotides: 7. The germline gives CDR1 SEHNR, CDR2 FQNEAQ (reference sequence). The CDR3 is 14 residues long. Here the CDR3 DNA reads TGTGCCAGCAGCCCCGGACAGGTTAGCTACGAGCAGTACTTC. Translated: CASSPGQVSYEQYF.

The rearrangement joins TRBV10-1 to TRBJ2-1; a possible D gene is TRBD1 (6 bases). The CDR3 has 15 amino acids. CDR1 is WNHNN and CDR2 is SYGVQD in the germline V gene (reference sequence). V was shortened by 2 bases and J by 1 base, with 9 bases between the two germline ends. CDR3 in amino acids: CASSERQGSYNEQFF. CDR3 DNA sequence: TGCGCCAGCAGTGAGAGGCAGGGGTCCTACAATGAGCAGTTCTTC.

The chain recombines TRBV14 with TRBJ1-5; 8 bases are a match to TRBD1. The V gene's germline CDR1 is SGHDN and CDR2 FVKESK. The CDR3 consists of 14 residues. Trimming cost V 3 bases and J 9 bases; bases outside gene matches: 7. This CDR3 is CASSQGQEVWPQHF. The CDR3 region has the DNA TGTGCCAGCAGCCAGGGACAGGAGGTTTGGCCCCAGCATTTT.

Here the CDR3 reads CASSVAPGGSGGGQYF. Here the CDR3 DNA reads TGTGCCAGCAGCGTAGCCCCGGGAGGTAGCGGGGGGGGCCAGTACTTC. This chain links TRBV9 with TRBJ2-5; 11 bases match TRBD2. V gave up 0 bases and J gave up 10 bases; unmatched junction bases: 11. Per germline, CDR1 SGDLS and CDR2 YYNGEE. This CDR3 is built from 16 residues.

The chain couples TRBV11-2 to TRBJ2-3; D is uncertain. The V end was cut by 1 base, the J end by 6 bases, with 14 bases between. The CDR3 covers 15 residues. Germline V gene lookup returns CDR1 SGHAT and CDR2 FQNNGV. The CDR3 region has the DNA TGTGCCAGCAGCTTAGTGGGCGTCACGAGCGATACGCAGTATTTT. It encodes CASSLVGVTSDTQYF.

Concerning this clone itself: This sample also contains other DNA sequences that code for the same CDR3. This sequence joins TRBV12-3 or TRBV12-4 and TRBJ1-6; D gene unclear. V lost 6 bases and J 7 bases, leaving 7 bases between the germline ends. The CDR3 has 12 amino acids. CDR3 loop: CASSLGNSPLHF. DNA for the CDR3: TGTGCCAGCAGCCTCGGGAATTCACCCCTCCACTTT.

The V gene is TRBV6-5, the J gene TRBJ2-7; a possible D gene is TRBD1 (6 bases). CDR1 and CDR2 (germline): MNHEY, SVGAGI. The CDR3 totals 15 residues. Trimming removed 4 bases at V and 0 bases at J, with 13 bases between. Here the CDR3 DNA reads TGTGCCAGCAGTTTACAGGGTGTGATCTCCTACGAGCAGTACTTC. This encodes CASSLQGVISYEQYF.

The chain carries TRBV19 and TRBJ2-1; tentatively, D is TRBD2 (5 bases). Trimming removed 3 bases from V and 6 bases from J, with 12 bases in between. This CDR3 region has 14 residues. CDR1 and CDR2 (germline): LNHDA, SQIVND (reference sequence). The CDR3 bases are TGTGCCAGTAGTATGAGACTAAGGCTCAATGAGCAGTTCTTC. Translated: CASSMRLRLNEQFF.

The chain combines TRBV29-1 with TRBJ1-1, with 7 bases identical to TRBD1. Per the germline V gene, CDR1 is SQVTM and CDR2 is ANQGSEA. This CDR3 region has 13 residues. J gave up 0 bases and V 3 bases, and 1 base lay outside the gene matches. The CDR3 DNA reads TGCAGCGTTGAGGACAGGATGAACACTGAAGCTTTCTTT. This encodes CSVEDRMNTEAFF.

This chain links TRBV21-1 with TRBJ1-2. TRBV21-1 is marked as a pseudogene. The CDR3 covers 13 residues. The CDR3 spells CASETGRDYGYTF. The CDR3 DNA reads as TGTGCCAGCGAGACGGGGAGGGACTATGGCTACACCTTC.

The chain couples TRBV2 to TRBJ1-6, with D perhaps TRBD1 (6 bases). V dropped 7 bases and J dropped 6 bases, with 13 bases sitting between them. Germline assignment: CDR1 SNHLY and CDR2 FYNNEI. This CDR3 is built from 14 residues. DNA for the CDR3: TGTGCCAGCAAATTAGCAGGGGCTAATTCACCCCTCCACTTT. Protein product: CASKLAGANSPLHF.

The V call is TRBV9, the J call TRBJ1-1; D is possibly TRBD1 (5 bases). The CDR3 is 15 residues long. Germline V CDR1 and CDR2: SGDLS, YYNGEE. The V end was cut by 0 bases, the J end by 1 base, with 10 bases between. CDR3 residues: CASSVVGGRNTEAFF. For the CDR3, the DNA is TGTGCCAGCAGCGTAGTCGGGGGGAGGAACACTGAAGCTTTCTTT. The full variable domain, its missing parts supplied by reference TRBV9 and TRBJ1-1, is DSGVTQTPKHLITATGQRVTLRCSPRSGDLSVYWYQQSLDQGLQFLIQYYNGEERAKGNILERFSAQQFPDLHSELNLSSLELGDSALYFCASSVVGGRNTEAFFGQGTRLTVV.

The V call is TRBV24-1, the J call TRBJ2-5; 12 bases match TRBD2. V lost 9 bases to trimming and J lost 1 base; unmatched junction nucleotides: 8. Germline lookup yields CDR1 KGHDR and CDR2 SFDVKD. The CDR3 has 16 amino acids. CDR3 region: CATGGLAGGRQETQYF. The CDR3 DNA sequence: TGTGCCACCGGAGGGCTAGCGGGAGGGCGCCAAGAGACCCAGTACTTC.